This TCR beta chain originates from a study of control samples from healthy donors and cancer patients. This clone was seen more than once but under ten times. Profiling relied on immunoSEQ multiplex PCR, and the TCRdb table lists in-frame clones only, not all of them. The sample records 90,000 to 100,000 clones, approximately 81% being singletons. Sequenced sample: blood. The TCR comes from a woman aged 25-40 years in good health.

The CDR3 sequence: CATRDSANYGYTF. In DNA form, the CDR3 reads TGTGCCACCCGGGACAGCGCTAACTATGGCTACACCTTC. This chain connects TRBV19 to TRBJ1-2; TRBD1 matches 7 bases. The CDR3 length is 13 residues. The J segment lost 0 bases and the V segment lost 10 bases, leaving 5 bases of the junction unmatched. Germline CDR1 reads LNHDA; CDR2 reads SQIVND (reference sequence).